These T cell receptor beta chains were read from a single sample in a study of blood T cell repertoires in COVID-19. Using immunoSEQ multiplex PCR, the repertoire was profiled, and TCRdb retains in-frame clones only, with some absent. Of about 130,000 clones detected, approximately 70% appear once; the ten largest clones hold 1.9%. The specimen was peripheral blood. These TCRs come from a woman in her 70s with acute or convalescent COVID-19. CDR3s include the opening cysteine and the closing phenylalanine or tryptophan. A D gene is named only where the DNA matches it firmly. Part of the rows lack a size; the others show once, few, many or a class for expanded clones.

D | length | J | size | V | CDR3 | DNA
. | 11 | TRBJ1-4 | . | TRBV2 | CASTKEEKLFF | TGTGCCAGCACTAAGGAGGAAAAACTGTTTTTT
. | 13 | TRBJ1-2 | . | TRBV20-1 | CSASSGSNYGYTF | TGCAGTGCTAGTAGCGGCAGCAACTATGGCTACACCTTC
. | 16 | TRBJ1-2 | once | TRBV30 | CAWKSFSGGRIGGYTF | TGTGCCTGGAAGTCCTTTTCGGGGGGACGGATCGGCGGCTACACCTTC
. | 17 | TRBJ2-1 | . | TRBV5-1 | CASSLAGGSDNYNEQFF | TGCGCCAGCAGCTTGGCCGGGGGTAGCGACAATTACAATGAGCAGTTCTTC
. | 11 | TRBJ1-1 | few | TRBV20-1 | CSAVAARRPFF | TGCAGTGCTGTGGCTGCGAGGAGACCTTTCTTT
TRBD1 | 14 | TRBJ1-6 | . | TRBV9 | CASSAGQGGSPLHF | TGTGCCAGCAGCGCGGGACAGGGAGGATCACCCCTCCACTTT
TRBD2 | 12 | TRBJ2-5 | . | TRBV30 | CAWSGGSETQYF | TGTGCCTGGAGCGGGGGGAGTGAGACCCAGTACTTC
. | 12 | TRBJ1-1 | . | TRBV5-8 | CASSLDRVQAFF | TGTGCCAGCAGCTTGGACAGGGTTCAAGCTTTCTTT
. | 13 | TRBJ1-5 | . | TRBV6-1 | CASSPNSNQPQHF | TGTGCCAGCAGCCCCAATAGCAATCAGCCCCAGCATTTT
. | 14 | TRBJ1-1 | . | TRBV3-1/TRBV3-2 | CASSQGRGNTEAFF | TGTGCCAGCAGCCAGGGGAGGGGGAACACTGAAGCTTTCTTT
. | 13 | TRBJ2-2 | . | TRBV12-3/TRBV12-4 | CASSRTAAGELFF | TGTGCCAGCAGTCGGACAGCCGCCGGGGAGCTGTTTTTT
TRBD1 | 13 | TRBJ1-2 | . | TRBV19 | CASSRDRAGGYTF | TGTGCCAGTAGTCGGGACAGGGCAGGAGGCTACACCTTC
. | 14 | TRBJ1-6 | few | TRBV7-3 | CASSLTQGFSPLHF | TGTGCCAGCAGCTTAACACAGGGATTTTCACCCCTCCACTTT
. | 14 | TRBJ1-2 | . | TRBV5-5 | CASSLDRNPYGYTF | TGTGCCAGCAGCTTGGACAGGAACCCCTATGGCTACACCTTC
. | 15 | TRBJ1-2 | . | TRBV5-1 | CASSLDPGRDYGYTF | TGCGCCAGCAGCTTGGACCCAGGGAGGGACTATGGCTACACCTTC
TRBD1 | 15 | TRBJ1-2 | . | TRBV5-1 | CASSRGQGWDYGYTF | TGCGCCAGCAGCCGCGGACAGGGCTGGGACTATGGCTACACCTTC
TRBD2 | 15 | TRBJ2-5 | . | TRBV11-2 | CASSLVSGNRETQYF | TGTGCCAGCAGCTTAGTTAGCGGGAATCGAGAGACCCAGTACTTC
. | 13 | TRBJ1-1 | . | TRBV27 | CASSLTRDTEAFF | TGTGCCAGCAGTTTAACCCGGGACACTGAAGCTTTCTTT
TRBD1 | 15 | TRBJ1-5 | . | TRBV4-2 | CASSLRQGSNQPQHF | TGTGCCAGCAGCTTAAGACAGGGGTCCAATCAGCCCCAGCATTTT
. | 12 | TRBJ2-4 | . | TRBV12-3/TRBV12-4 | CASSFSRNIQYF | TGTGCCAGCAGTTTCTCCAGAAACATTCAGTACTTC
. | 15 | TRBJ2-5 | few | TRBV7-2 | CASSPIEAPQETQYF | TGTGCCAGCAGCCCGATAGAGGCCCCACAAGAGACCCAGTACTTC
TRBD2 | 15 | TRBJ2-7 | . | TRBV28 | CASSLRPAGTYEQYF | TGTGCCAGCAGTCTCAGGCCAGCGGGAACCTACGAGCAGTACTTC
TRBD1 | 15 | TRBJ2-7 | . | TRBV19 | CASSIDHGYRGTQYF | TGTGCCAGTAGTATAGACCACGGCTACAGGGGTACGCAGTACTTC
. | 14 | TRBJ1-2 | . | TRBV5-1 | CASSSAQTNYGYTF | TGCGCCAGCAGCTCCGCCCAGACTAACTATGGCTACACCTTC
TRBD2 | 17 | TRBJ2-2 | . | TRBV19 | CASTDFTSGSGGGELFF | TGTGCCAGTACCGATTTTACTAGCGGGTCAGGAGGGGGGGAGCTGTTTTTT
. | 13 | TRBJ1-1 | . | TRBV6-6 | CASSMAENTEAFF | TGTGCCAGCAGTATGGCAGAGAACACTGAAGCTTTCTTT
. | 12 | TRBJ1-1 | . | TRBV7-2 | CASRGGPGRAFF | TGTGCCAGCAGGGGGGGTCCGGGGAGGGCTTTCTTT
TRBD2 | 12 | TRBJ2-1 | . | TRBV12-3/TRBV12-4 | CASKAGGNEQFF | TGTGCCAGCAAAGCGGGAGGCAATGAGCAGTTCTTC
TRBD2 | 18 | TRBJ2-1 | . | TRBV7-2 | CASSSGTSGLFSYNEQFF | TGTGCCAGCAGCTCGGGGACTAGCGGGTTGTTCTCCTACAATGAGCAGTTCTTC
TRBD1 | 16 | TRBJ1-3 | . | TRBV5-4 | CASSLPGQASGNTIYF | TGTGCCAGCAGCTTGCCCGGACAGGCCTCTGGAAACACCATATATTTT
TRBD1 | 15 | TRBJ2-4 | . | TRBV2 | CASSRDREVGNIQYF | TGTGCCAGCAGTAGGGACAGGGAAGTCGGAAACATTCAGTACTTC
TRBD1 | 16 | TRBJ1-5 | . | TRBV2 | CASSLRQGSANQPQHF | TGTGCCAGCAGCCTACGACAGGGGTCGGCTAATCAGCCCCAGCATTTT
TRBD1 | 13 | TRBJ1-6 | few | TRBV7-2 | CASGQGGRAPLHF | TGTGCCAGCGGACAGGGAGGCCGGGCACCCCTCCACTTT
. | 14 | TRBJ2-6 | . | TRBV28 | CASSSSSGANVLTF | TGTGCCAGCAGTTCGAGCTCTGGGGCCAACGTCCTGACTTTC
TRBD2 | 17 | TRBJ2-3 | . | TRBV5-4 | CASSLAPSGGLTDTQYF | TGTGCCAGCAGCTTGGCCCCTAGCGGGGGGCTCACAGATACGCAGTATTTT
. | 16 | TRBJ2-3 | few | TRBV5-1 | CASSLGGPGSTDTQYF | TGCGCCAGCAGCTTGGGAGGCCCCGGAAGCACAGATACGCAGTATTTT
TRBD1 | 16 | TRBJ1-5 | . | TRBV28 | CASSQPRTGGTQPQHF | TGTGCCAGCAGCCAACCCCGGACAGGGGGGACTCAGCCCCAGCATTTT
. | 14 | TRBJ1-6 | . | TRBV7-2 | CASTPTEYNSPLHF | TGTGCCAGCACCCCGACGGAGTATAATTCACCCCTCCACTTT
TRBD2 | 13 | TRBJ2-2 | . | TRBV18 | CASRSSGGQELFF | TGTGCCAGCCGGTCGAGCGGGGGTCAGGAGCTGTTTTTT
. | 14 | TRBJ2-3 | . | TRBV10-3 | CAISELGLTDTQYF | TGTGCCATCAGTGAGTTGGGCCTGACAGATACGCAGTATTTT
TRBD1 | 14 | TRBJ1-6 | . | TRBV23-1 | CASSTGGWGSPLHF | TGCGCCAGCAGCACAGGGGGGTGGGGTTCACCCCTCCACTTT
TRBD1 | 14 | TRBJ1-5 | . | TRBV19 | CASRPPGQNQPQHF | TGTGCCAGTAGACCCCCGGGACAGAATCAGCCCCAGCATTTT
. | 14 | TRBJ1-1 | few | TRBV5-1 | CASSLRTANTEAFF | TGCGCCAGCAGCTTAAGGACAGCGAACACTGAAGCTTTCTTT
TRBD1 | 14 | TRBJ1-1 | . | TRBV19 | CASRRRDRATEAFF | TGTGCCAGTAGACGTCGGGACAGGGCGACTGAAGCTTTCTTT
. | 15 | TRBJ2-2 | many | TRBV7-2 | CASSLAGAERGELFF | TGTGCCAGCAGCTTAGCGGGGGCCGAAAGGGGGGAGCTGTTTTTT
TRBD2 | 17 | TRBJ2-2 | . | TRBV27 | CASSGLAGGPHTGELFF | TGTGCCAGCAGCGGACTAGCGGGAGGGCCTCACACCGGGGAGCTGTTTTTT
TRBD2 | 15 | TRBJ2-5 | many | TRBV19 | CASSWGASGSETQYF | TGTGCCAGCAGCTGGGGGGCTAGCGGGAGTGAGACCCAGTACTTC
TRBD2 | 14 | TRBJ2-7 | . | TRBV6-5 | CASSPVGRGNEQYF | TGTGCCAGCAGTCCCGTGGGGCGGGGGAACGAGCAGTACTTC
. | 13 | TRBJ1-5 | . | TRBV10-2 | CASSDRLNQPQHF | TGCGCCAGCAGTGACAGGTTGAATCAGCCCCAGCATTTT
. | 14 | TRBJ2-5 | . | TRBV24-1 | CATSDLPVPETQYF | TGTGCCACCAGTGATTTGCCCGTTCCAGAGACCCAGTACTTC
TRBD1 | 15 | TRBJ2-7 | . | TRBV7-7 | CASSLGQGTSYEQYF | TGTGCCAGCAGCTTAGGACAGGGGACCTCCTACGAGCAGTACTTC
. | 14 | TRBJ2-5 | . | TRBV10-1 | CASSDGGSQETQYF | TGCGCCAGCAGTGACGGAGGCTCACAAGAGACCCAGTACTTC
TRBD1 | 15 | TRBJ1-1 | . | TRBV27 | CASVPGGKVSTEAFF | TGTGCCAGCGTCCCAGGGGGCAAGGTAAGCACTGAAGCTTTCTTT